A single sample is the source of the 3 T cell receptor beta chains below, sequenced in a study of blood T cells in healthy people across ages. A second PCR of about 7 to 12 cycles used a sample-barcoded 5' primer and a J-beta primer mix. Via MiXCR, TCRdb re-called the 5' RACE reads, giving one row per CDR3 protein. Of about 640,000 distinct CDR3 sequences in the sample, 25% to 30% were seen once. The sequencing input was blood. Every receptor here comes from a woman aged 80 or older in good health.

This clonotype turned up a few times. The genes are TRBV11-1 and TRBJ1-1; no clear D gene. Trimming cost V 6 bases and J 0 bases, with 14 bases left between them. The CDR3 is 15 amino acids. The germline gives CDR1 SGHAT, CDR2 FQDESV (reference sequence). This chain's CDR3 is CASSLPPELNTEAFF. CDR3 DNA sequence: TGTGCCAGCAGTCTGCCCCCGGAACTGAACACTGAAGCTTTCTTT.

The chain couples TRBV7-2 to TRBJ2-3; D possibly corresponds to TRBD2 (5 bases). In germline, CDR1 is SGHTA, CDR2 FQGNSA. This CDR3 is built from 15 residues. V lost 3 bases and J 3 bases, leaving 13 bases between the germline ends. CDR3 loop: CASSFERTETDTQYF. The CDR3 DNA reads TGTGCCAGCAGCTTTGAGCGGACGGAGACAGATACGCAGTATTTT.

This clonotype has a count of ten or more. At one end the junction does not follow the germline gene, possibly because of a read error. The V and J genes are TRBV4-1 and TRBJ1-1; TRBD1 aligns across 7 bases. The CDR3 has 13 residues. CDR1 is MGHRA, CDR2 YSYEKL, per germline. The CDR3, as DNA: TGTGCCAGTAGTCGACAGGGAGCCACTGAAGCTTTCTTT. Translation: CASSRQGATEAFF.